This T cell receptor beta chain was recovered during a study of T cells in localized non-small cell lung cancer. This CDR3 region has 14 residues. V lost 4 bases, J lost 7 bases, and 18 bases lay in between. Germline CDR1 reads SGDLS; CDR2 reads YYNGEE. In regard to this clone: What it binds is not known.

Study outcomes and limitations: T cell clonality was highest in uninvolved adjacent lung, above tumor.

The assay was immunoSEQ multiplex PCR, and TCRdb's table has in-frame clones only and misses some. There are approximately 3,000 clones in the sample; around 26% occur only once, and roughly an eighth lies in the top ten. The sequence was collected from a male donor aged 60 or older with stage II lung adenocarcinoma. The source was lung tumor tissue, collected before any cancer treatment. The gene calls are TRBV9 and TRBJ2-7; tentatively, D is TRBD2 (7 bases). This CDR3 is CASSPRGGAWEQYF. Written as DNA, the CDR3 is TGTGCCAGCAGCCCCCGCGGGGGCGCGTGGGAGCAGTACTTC.